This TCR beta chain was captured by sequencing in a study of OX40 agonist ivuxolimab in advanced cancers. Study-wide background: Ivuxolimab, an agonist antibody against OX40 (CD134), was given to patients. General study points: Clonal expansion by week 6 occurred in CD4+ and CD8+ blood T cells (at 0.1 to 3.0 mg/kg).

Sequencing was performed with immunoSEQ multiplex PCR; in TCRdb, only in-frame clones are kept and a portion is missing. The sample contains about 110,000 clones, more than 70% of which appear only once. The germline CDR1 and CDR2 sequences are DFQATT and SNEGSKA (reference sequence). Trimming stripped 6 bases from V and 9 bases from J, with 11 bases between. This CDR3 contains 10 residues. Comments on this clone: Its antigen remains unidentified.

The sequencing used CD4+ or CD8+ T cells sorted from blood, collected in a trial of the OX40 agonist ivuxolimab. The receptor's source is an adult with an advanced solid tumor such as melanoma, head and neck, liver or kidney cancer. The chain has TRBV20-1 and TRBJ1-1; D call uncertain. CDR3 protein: CSARRPQAFF. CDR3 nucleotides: TGCAGTGCCCGGAGACCCCAAGCTTTCTTT.